Sequencing of this TCR beta chain was carried out in a study of human CD4 T cells and Enterobacteriaceae. The method was immunoSEQ multiplex PCR; TCRdb's version includes in-frame clones alone and lacks a portion of them. The top ten clones hold approximately 0.9% of a sample with around 26,000 clones, more than 80% of them seen once. All CD4+ cells other than CD45RA+CCR7+CD95- naive cells were sorted as memory, over 95% pure. Sorting first excluded CD8+, CD14+, CD16+, CD56+, CD19+ and CD25-bright cells. As concerns this clone: The antigen is undetermined.

CDR1 is SGHDN and CDR2 is FVKESK in the germline V gene. The CDR3 loop spans 15 amino acids. V gave up 0 bases and J gave up 2 bases, with 11 bases separating them. Regarding the study as a whole: Specific clonotypes appeared less expanded ex vivo than cross-reactive ones.

V is TRBV14 and J is TRBJ2-7; a possible D gene is TRBD1 (5 bases). The receptor was isolated from a human donor in good health. Sequencing was done on a sample of memory CD4+ T cells from blood. CDR3: CASSQEWQGTYEQYF. The CDR3 DNA follows: TGTGCCAGCAGCCAAGAATGGCAGGGAACCTACGAGCAGTACTTC.